These 13 T cell receptor beta chains were all obtained from the same sample, sequenced in a study of shared clonotypes between healthy human individuals. Sequencing was performed with immunoSEQ multiplex PCR; in TCRdb, only in-frame clones are kept and a portion is missing. The table has approximately 2.1 million clones, about 92% seen once. The sample comprised naive CD4+ T cells from PBMCs. The subset: CD45RA+ positively selected. Receptors originate from a man between 18 and 35 years old in good health. Some clones in this sample may be carry-over from other donors' samples.

This rearrangement joins TRBV30 to TRBJ1-5; tentatively, D is TRBD1 (6 bases). Germline V CDR1 and CDR2: GTSNPN, SVGIG (reference sequence). This CDR3 has 14 residues. The V and J ends lost 1 base and 7 bases respectively, with 14 bases between them. The CDR3 DNA sequence: TGTGCCTGGAGTGCACGGGGGCTAGGACAGCCCCAGCATTTT. It specifies CAWSARGLGQPQHF.

This clone appeared once. The J gene is TRBJ2-2, the V gene TRBV15; 11 positions match TRBD2. Germline CDR1 LNHNV, CDR2 YYDKDF (reference sequence). The CDR3 sequence is 16 residues long. The V gene end was trimmed by 6 bases and the J gene end by 2 bases; junction bases not matched to a gene: 5. As DNA, the CDR3 is TGTGCCACCAGTGGGGGGACTAGCGGAAACACCGGGGAGCTGTTTTTT. Its protein product is CATSGGTSGNTGELFF.

This chain connects TRBV4-1 to TRBJ2-1; 10 bases agree with TRBD2. Germline V gene lookup returns CDR1 MGHRA and CDR2 YSYEKL. J lost 4 bases, V lost 4 bases, and 10 bases had no gene match. The CDR3 runs to 17 residues. The CDR3 loop reads CASSPRTSSGGYNEQFF. CDR3 nucleotide sequence: TGCGCCAGCAGCCCTCGTACCTCTAGCGGGGGATACAATGAGCAGTTCTTC.

The chain recombines TRBV6-5 with TRBJ2-5; D may be TRBD2 (5 bases). In germline, CDR1 is MNHEY, CDR2 SVGAGI. V was shortened by 2 bases and J by 7 bases, with 11 bases between the two germline ends. The CDR3 contains 13 residues. This chain's CDR3 is CASSYRAGGTQYF. The CDR3 DNA sequence: TGTGCCAGCAGTTACAGGGCGGGTGGGACCCAGTACTTC.

This rearrangement joins TRBV4-2 to TRBJ1-1; D uncertain. From germline, CDR1 is LGHNA and CDR2 YNFKEQ. The CDR3 has 15 residues. Trimming stripped 3 bases from V and 4 bases from J, with 15 bases between. The CDR3, as DNA: TGTGCCAGCAGCCAGTCTTCTAGGGTAACCACTGAAGCTTTCTTT. This encodes CASSQSSRVTTEAFF.

This clone was seen once. The chain employs TRBV7-9 and TRBJ2-1, with 7 bases fitting TRBD2. The CDR3 has 15 amino acids. J was trimmed by 6 bases and V by 5 bases; bases with no gene match: 10. Per germline, CDR1 SEHNR and CDR2 FQNEAQ (reference sequence). The CDR3 DNA sequence: TGTGCCAGCAGCCTCCTGGGGAGGGGTCGCAATGAGCAGTTCTTC. Encoded protein: CASSLLGRGRNEQFF.

The rearrangement links TRBV7-8 to TRBJ1-3, with a tentative D call TRBD1 (6 bases). Germline V gene data show CDR1 as SGHVS and CDR2 as FQNEAQ. The germline V and J ends were trimmed by 3 bases and 0 bases, with 6 bases remaining between them. The CDR3 runs 14 residues. CDR3 sequence reads: CASSLTGSGNTIYF. The CDR3 DNA reads as TGTGCCAGCAGCTTGACAGGCTCTGGAAACACCATATATTTT.

CDR3 protein: CASARGVVNTEAFF. CDR3 nucleotides: TGTGCCAGCGCTAGGGGGGTAGTGAACACTGAAGCTTTCTTT. The rearrangement joins TRBV7-9 to TRBJ1-1, with D maybe TRBD1 (6 bases). The CDR3 covers 14 residues. CDR1 SEHNR and CDR2 FQNEAQ come from the germline V gene (reference sequence). Trimming removed 8 bases from V and 0 bases from J, with 13 bases in between. Complete variable domain (other parts from reference TRBV7-9 and TRBJ1-1): DTGVSQNPRHKITKRGQNVTFRCDPISEHNRLYWYRQTLGQGPEFLTYFQNEAQLEKSRLLSDRFSAERPKGSFSTLEIQRTEQGDSAMYLCASARGVVNTEAFFGQGTRLTVV.

The rearrangement uses TRBV9 and TRBJ2-7; maybe TRBD2 (5 bases). CDR1 is SGDLS and CDR2 is YYNGEE in the germline V gene. The CDR3 covers 14 residues. Between the trimmed V and J ends, which lost 0 bases and 7 bases, there was a span of 14 bases. The chain's CDR3 is CASSVAPLDREQYF. The DNA of the CDR3 is TGTGCCAGCAGCGTAGCCCCACTAGACCGGGAGCAGTACTTC. Full variable domain (missing parts from reference TRBV9 and TRBJ2-7): DSGVTQTPKHLITATGQRVTLRCSPRSGDLSVYWYQQSLDQGLQFLIQYYNGEERAKGNILERFSAQQFPDLHSELNLSSLELGDSALYFCASSVAPLDREQYFGPGTRLTVT.

This rearrangement joins TRBV28 to TRBJ1-1, with D maybe TRBD1 (6 bases). The ends were cut back, 6 bases at V and 7 bases at J, with 18 bases in the middle. Germline assignment: CDR1 MDHEN and CDR2 SYDVKM. There are 14 residues in the CDR3. In DNA form, the CDR3 reads TGTGCCAGCAGCCTGGGGGGGCTGAGTGGTGAAGCTTTCTTT. It translates to CASSLGGLSGEAFF.

J is TRBJ2-7 and V is TRBV4-2, with no clear D. The CDR3 runs 14 residues. Trimming removed 1 base at V and 6 bases at J, with 13 bases between. Germline V gene data show CDR1 as LGHNA and CDR2 as YNFKEQ. The CDR3 loop reads CASSQVPYVGEQYF. The DNA of the CDR3 is TGTGCCAGCAGCCAAGTTCCCTATGTAGGCGAGCAGTACTTC.

The CDR3 spells CASSSRGSNQPQHF. CDR3 nucleotides: TGTGCCAGCAGTTCCAGGGGTAGCAATCAGCCCCAGCATTTT. The chain links TRBV6-5 to TRBJ1-5, with D possibly matching TRBD1 (6 bases). Germline CDR1 reads MNHEY; CDR2 reads SVGAGI. Trimming pared 4 bases from V and 0 bases from J, leaving 7 bases between. This CDR3 contains 14 residues.

The V call is TRBV7-3, the J call TRBJ2-1, with 8 nucleotides matching TRBD2. In germline, CDR1 is SGHTA, CDR2 FQGTGA. This CDR3 is built from 13 residues. V trimming: 5 bases; J trimming: 16 bases; junction bases outside the gene matches: 13. The CDR3 protein is CASSQNPGLVFFF. CDR3 sequence (DNA): TGTGCCAGCAGCCAAAACCCGGGACTAGTGTTTTTCTTC.